This entry features one TCR beta chain sequence. These data originate in a study of blood T cells in healthy people across ages. Primed by a sample-barcoded 5' primer and a J-beta primer mix, a second PCR proceeded for 7 to 11 cycles. Using its own MiXCR run on the 5' RACE reads, TCRdb lists one record per CDR3 protein. Of more than 900,000 distinct CDR3 sequences listed, around 27% were seen once; the top ten hold approximately 0.79%. Per sample, at least 5 micrograms of total RNA were extracted. This CDR3 spans 14 amino acids. Between the trimmed V and J ends, which lost 5 bases and 4 bases, there was a span of 11 bases. The V gene's germline CDR1 is SGHAT and CDR2 FQNNGV. These data also formed part of another study, on T cells of mothers and their children. As reported in that work: In cDNA synthesis, all of the extracted RNA was used at approximately 1.6 ug per 15 ul. Reads obtained per mother exceeded 9.5 million TCR beta CDR3 reads, with approximately 3 million obtained per child. There were no persistent microchimeric T cell clones detected.

What was sequenced was blood. J is TRBJ2-2 and V is TRBV11-2, with D unresolved. The clonotype comes from a girl aged 2-10 years in good health. The CDR3 is CASSIRSGTGELFF. CDR3 bases: TGTGCCAGCAGCATCCGTTCTGGCACCGGGGAGCTGTTTTTT.